The rows below give T cell receptor beta chains drawn from one sample of a study of cytomegalovirus exposure and HLA in healthy donors. Using immunoSEQ multiplex PCR, the repertoire was profiled, and TCRdb retains in-frame clones only, with some absent. Of around 200,000 clones listed, 70% to 85% are singletons. Sample: PBMCs. The receptor set was obtained from an older woman in good health and CMV-seropositive. CDR3s include the opening cysteine and the closing phenylalanine or tryptophan. The D gene is left open where the match is weak. Where a row states a size, it is once, few, many or the class of an expanded clone; other rows omit it.

j_call: TRBJ2-7; d_call: TRBD1; clone_size: .; v_call: TRBV27; cdr3_aa: CASQTPDRSSYEQYF; cdr3_nt: TGTGCCAGCCAAACCCCGGACAGGAGCAGCTACGAGCAGTACTTC
j_call: TRBJ1-6; d_call: TRBD1; clone_size: .; v_call: TRBV5-6; cdr3_aa: CASSRKPGQGNSPLHF; cdr3_nt: TGTGCCAGCAGCCGTAAACCGGGACAGGGAAATTCACCCCTCCACTTT
j_call: TRBJ1-2; d_call: .; clone_size: .; v_call: TRBV14; cdr3_aa: CASSQDRGSGNYGYTF; cdr3_nt: TGTGCCAGCAGCCAAGACAGAGGGAGCGGGAACTATGGCTACACCTTC
j_call: TRBJ2-1; d_call: TRBD2; clone_size: once; v_call: TRBV6-6; cdr3_aa: CASSYNLAGADEQFF; cdr3_nt: TGTGCCAGCAGTTACAACCTAGCGGGGGCCGATGAGCAGTTCTTC
j_call: TRBJ2-6; d_call: TRBD1; clone_size: .; v_call: TRBV9; cdr3_aa: CASSAGTGGFVGSGANVLTF; cdr3_nt: TGTGCCAGCAGCGCCGGGACAGGGGGGTTCGTTGGGTCTGGGGCCAACGTCCTGACTTTC
j_call: TRBJ1-5; d_call: .; clone_size: once; v_call: TRBV5-1; cdr3_aa: CASSLEPTSNQPQHF; cdr3_nt: TGCGCCAGCAGCTTAGAACCGACAAGCAATCAGCCCCAGCATTTT
j_call: TRBJ2-5; d_call: TRBD2; clone_size: .; v_call: TRBV5-1; cdr3_aa: CASSLVPSGKGETQYF; cdr3_nt: TGCGCCAGCAGCTTGGTTCCCAGCGGGAAAGGAGAGACCCAGTACTTC
j_call: TRBJ2-3; d_call: TRBD2; clone_size: once; v_call: TRBV11-2; cdr3_aa: CASSSRLAGDDTQYF; cdr3_nt: TGTGCCAGCAGCTCTAGGCTAGCGGGGGACGATACGCAGTATTTT
j_call: TRBJ2-7; d_call: TRBD2; clone_size: .; v_call: TRBV11-1; cdr3_aa: CASSPTSGRYEQYF; cdr3_nt: TGTGCCAGCAGCCCGACTAGCGGGAGATACGAGCAGTACTTC
j_call: TRBJ2-4; d_call: TRBD2; clone_size: .; v_call: TRBV5-4; cdr3_aa: CASSQKREGGNIQYF; cdr3_nt: TGTGCCAGCAGCCAAAAGCGGGAGGGGGGGAACATTCAGTACTTC
j_call: TRBJ1-2; d_call: TRBD1; clone_size: .; v_call: TRBV25-1; cdr3_aa: CASKDRVGYTF; cdr3_nt: TGTGCCAGCAAGGACAGGGTTGGCTACACCTTC
j_call: TRBJ2-5; d_call: TRBD2; clone_size: few; v_call: TRBV5-4; cdr3_aa: CASSLGGRAGETQYF; cdr3_nt: TGTGCCAGCAGCTTAGGCGGGAGGGCCGGGGAGACCCAGTACTTC
j_call: TRBJ2-1; d_call: .; clone_size: .; v_call: TRBV12-1; cdr3_aa: CASSWHPLAGDRDNEQFF; cdr3_nt: TGTGCCAGCAGCTGGCACCCCTTAGCGGGAGATAGGGACAATGAGCAGTTCTTC
j_call: TRBJ2-6; d_call: .; clone_size: few; v_call: TRBV2; cdr3_aa: CASSEARSSGANVLTF; cdr3_nt: TGTGCCAGCAGTGAAGCCAGAAGTTCTGGGGCCAACGTCCTGACTTTC
j_call: TRBJ1-2; d_call: TRBD1; clone_size: once; v_call: TRBV19; cdr3_aa: CASRTDRGDYGYTF; cdr3_nt: TGTGCCAGTAGGACCGACAGGGGAGACTATGGCTACACCTTC
j_call: TRBJ2-5; d_call: .; clone_size: .; v_call: TRBV5-4; cdr3_aa: CASSTRGQETQYF; cdr3_nt: TGTGCCAGCAGCACCCGGGGCCAAGAGACCCAGTACTTC
j_call: TRBJ2-3; d_call: TRBD1; clone_size: .; v_call: TRBV18; cdr3_aa: CASSVDRSTDTQYF; cdr3_nt: TGTGCCAGCTCGGTGGACAGGAGCACAGATACGCAGTATTTT
j_call: TRBJ1-5; d_call: TRBD1; clone_size: .; v_call: TRBV10-3; cdr3_aa: CAISGEGQGANRQPQHF; cdr3_nt: TGTGCCATCAGTGGTGAGGGGCAGGGGGCGAACAGACAGCCCCAGCATTTT
j_call: TRBJ1-1; d_call: .; clone_size: .; v_call: TRBV28; cdr3_aa: CASTDPGYLAFF; cdr3_nt: TGTGCCAGCACTGATCCAGGGTACTTAGCTTTCTTT
j_call: TRBJ2-3; d_call: TRBD2; clone_size: .; v_call: TRBV6-4; cdr3_aa: CASSQDRTSGGAVGTQYF; cdr3_nt: TGTGCCAGCAGTCAAGACAGAACTAGCGGGGGGGCAGTGGGTACGCAGTATTTT
j_call: TRBJ2-1; d_call: TRBD2; clone_size: once; v_call: TRBV28; cdr3_aa: CASSGPGLAGRSQFF; cdr3_nt: TGTGCCAGCAGTGGGCCGGGACTAGCGGGGCGTTCGCAGTTCTTC
j_call: TRBJ2-3; d_call: TRBD2; clone_size: .; v_call: TRBV19; cdr3_aa: CATGGRAGTDTQYF; cdr3_nt: TGTGCCACCGGGGGGAGGGCCGGCACAGATACGCAGTATTTT
j_call: TRBJ1-2; d_call: TRBD1; clone_size: .; v_call: TRBV30; cdr3_aa: CAWSLTQGDGYTF; cdr3_nt: TGTGCCTGGAGCCTGACTCAGGGGGATGGCTACACCTTC
j_call: TRBJ1-5; d_call: .; clone_size: .; v_call: TRBV6-1; cdr3_aa: CASSDVRYQPQHF; cdr3_nt: TGTGCCAGCAGTGATGTCAGGTATCAGCCCCAGCATTTT
j_call: TRBJ2-5; d_call: .; clone_size: .; v_call: TRBV18; cdr3_aa: CASSPASGSETQYF; cdr3_nt: TGTGCCAGCTCACCGGCTTCGGGGTCCGAGACCCAGTACTTC
j_call: TRBJ2-7; d_call: TRBD1; clone_size: few; v_call: TRBV11-2; cdr3_aa: CASSTPGQAYEQYF; cdr3_nt: TGTGCCAGCAGCACTCCGGGACAGGCCTACGAGCAGTACTTC
j_call: TRBJ1-1; d_call: TRBD1; clone_size: few; v_call: TRBV7-2; cdr3_aa: CASSSGGNTEAFF; cdr3_nt: TGTGCCAGCAGCTCAGGGGGGAACACTGAAGCTTTCTTT
j_call: TRBJ1-1; d_call: .; clone_size: .; v_call: TRBV9; cdr3_aa: CASSGDTSNTEAFF; cdr3_nt: TGTGCCAGCAGCGGAGACACTTCGAACACTGAAGCTTTCTTT
j_call: TRBJ1-1; d_call: .; clone_size: .; v_call: TRBV15; cdr3_aa: CATSRDRPSEAFF; cdr3_nt: TGTGCCACCAGCAGAGACAGGCCTTCCGAAGCTTTCTTT
j_call: TRBJ2-1; d_call: .; clone_size: .; v_call: TRBV2; cdr3_aa: CASSDETRDFGEQFF; cdr3_nt: TGTGCCAGCAGTGATGAAACCCGGGATTTCGGTGAGCAGTTCTTC
j_call: TRBJ1-3; d_call: TRBD1; clone_size: .; v_call: TRBV19; cdr3_aa: CASTATGIGNTIYF; cdr3_nt: TGTGCCAGTACCGCGACAGGGATTGGAAACACCATATATTTT
j_call: TRBJ1-2; d_call: .; clone_size: .; v_call: TRBV5-1; cdr3_aa: CASGDSPGGGYTF; cdr3_nt: TGCGCCAGCGGGGATAGTCCCGGGGGTGGCTACACCTTC
j_call: TRBJ1-2; d_call: .; clone_size: .; v_call: TRBV10-3; cdr3_aa: CAISESNAGPDYGYTF; cdr3_nt: TGTGCCATCAGTGAGTCGAATGCAGGTCCCGACTATGGCTACACCTTC
j_call: TRBJ1-4; d_call: .; clone_size: .; v_call: TRBV7-9; cdr3_aa: CASSPTGRSEKLFF; cdr3_nt: TGTGCCAGCAGCCCTACAGGGAGATCTGAAAAACTGTTTTTT
j_call: TRBJ2-3; d_call: .; clone_size: .; v_call: TRBV6-4; cdr3_aa: CASSDSQESTDTQYF; cdr3_nt: TGTGCCAGCAGTGACTCACAGGAGAGCACAGATACGCAGTATTTT
j_call: TRBJ2-7; d_call: TRBD2; clone_size: .; v_call: TRBV6-1; cdr3_aa: CASSSLAGGSYEQYF; cdr3_nt: TGTGCCAGCAGTTCGCTAGCGGGAGGGTCCTACGAGCAGTACTTC
j_call: TRBJ2-7; d_call: TRBD2; clone_size: few; v_call: TRBV6-5; cdr3_aa: CASSSAGGDEQYF; cdr3_nt: TGTGCCAGCAGTTCGGCGGGAGGGGACGAGCAGTACTTC
j_call: TRBJ2-2; d_call: TRBD2; clone_size: .; v_call: TRBV10-3; cdr3_aa: CAIRGTSGTNTGELFF; cdr3_nt: TGTGCCATCAGAGGGACTAGCGGGACAAACACCGGGGAGCTGTTTTTT
j_call: TRBJ1-6; d_call: TRBD1; clone_size: .; v_call: TRBV25-1; cdr3_aa: CASSGGTGRSPLHF; cdr3_nt: TGTGCCAGCAGTGGAGGGACAGGGAGATCACCCCTCCACTTT
j_call: TRBJ2-2; d_call: TRBD1; clone_size: .; v_call: TRBV29-1; cdr3_aa: CSVGRPGQSTLNTGELFF; cdr3_nt: TGCAGCGTTGGTCGTCCGGGACAGTCGACACTGAACACCGGGGAGCTGTTTTTT
j_call: TRBJ1-2; d_call: TRBD1; clone_size: once; v_call: TRBV19; cdr3_aa: CASRDRGKYGYTF; cdr3_nt: TGTGCCAGTAGGGACAGGGGGAAATATGGCTACACCTTC
j_call: TRBJ2-2; d_call: .; clone_size: .; v_call: TRBV2; cdr3_aa: CASSDLSHTGELFF; cdr3_nt: TGTGCCAGCAGTGACCTTTCACATACCGGGGAGCTGTTTTTT
j_call: TRBJ1-3; d_call: TRBD1; clone_size: .; v_call: TRBV7-3; cdr3_aa: CASSLTQGNGNTIYF; cdr3_nt: TGTGCCAGCAGCTTAACACAGGGGAATGGAAACACCATATATTTT
j_call: TRBJ1-1; d_call: .; clone_size: .; v_call: TRBV7-8; cdr3_aa: CASSLAYPDTNTEAFF; cdr3_nt: TGTGCCAGCAGCTTAGCCTACCCGGACACAAACACTGAAGCTTTCTTT
j_call: TRBJ1-2; d_call: .; clone_size: .; v_call: TRBV4-2; cdr3_aa: CASSQDSGGGGYTF; cdr3_nt: TGTGCCAGCAGCCAAGATTCGGGGGGCGGCGGCTACACCTTC
j_call: TRBJ2-3; d_call: .; clone_size: few; v_call: TRBV7-2; cdr3_aa: CASSLSADTQYF; cdr3_nt: TGTGCCAGCAGCTTATCTGCAGATACGCAGTATTTT
j_call: TRBJ1-2; d_call: .; clone_size: .; v_call: TRBV9; cdr3_aa: CASSVVMSGANYGYTF; cdr3_nt: TGTGCCAGCAGCGTAGTGATGTCCGGAGCTAACTATGGCTACACCTTC
j_call: TRBJ2-1; d_call: TRBD2; clone_size: few; v_call: TRBV4-3; cdr3_aa: CASSQDLLAGGYNEQFF; cdr3_nt: TGCGCCAGCAGCCAAGATCTTCTAGCGGGGGGTTACAATGAGCAGTTCTTC
j_call: TRBJ1-1; d_call: TRBD1; clone_size: .; v_call: TRBV18; cdr3_aa: CASSGQANTEAFF; cdr3_nt: TGTGCCAGCTCAGGACAGGCGAACACTGAAGCTTTCTTT
j_call: TRBJ2-1; d_call: .; clone_size: .; v_call: TRBV7-8; cdr3_aa: CASSLSNIRGEQFF; cdr3_nt: TGTGCCAGCAGCTTATCCAACATCAGGGGTGAGCAGTTCTTC
j_call: TRBJ2-3; d_call: TRBD2; clone_size: .; v_call: TRBV2; cdr3_aa: CASRDGGDDTQYF; cdr3_nt: TGTGCCAGCAGGGACGGGGGGGATGATACGCAGTATTTT
j_call: TRBJ1-2; d_call: TRBD1; clone_size: medium-sized; v_call: TRBV4-3; cdr3_aa: CASSQDALGDRVVDRNYGYTF; cdr3_nt: TGCGCCAGCAGCCAAGATGCTTTGGGGGACAGGGTAGTAGATCGTAACTATGGCTACACCTTC
j_call: TRBJ2-3; d_call: .; clone_size: once; v_call: TRBV5-1; cdr3_aa: CASSFNGGQTGTDTQYF; cdr3_nt: TGCGCCAGCAGCTTTAACGGGGGGCAAACCGGCACAGATACGCAGTATTTT
j_call: TRBJ2-3; d_call: TRBD2; clone_size: .; v_call: TRBV5-6; cdr3_aa: CASSDLSGSGTDTQYF; cdr3_nt: TGTGCCAGCAGCGATCTAAGCGGGAGCGGCACAGATACGCAGTATTTT
j_call: TRBJ1-2; d_call: TRBD1; clone_size: .; v_call: TRBV5-1; cdr3_aa: CASSGQGAGSIGGYTF; cdr3_nt: TGCGCCAGCAGCGGCCAGGGGGCAGGGAGTATCGGTGGCTACACCTTC